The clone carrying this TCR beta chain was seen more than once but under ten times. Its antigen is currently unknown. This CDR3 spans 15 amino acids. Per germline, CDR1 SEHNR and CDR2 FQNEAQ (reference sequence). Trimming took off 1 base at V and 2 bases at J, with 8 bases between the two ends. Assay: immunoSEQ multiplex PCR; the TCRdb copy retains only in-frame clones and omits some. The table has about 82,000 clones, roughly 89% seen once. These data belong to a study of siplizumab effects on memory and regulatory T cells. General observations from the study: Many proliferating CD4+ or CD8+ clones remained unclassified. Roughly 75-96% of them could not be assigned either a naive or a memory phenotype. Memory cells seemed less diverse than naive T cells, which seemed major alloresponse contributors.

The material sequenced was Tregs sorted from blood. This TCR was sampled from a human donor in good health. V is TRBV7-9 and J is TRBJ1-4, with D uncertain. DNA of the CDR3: TGTGCCAGCAGCTTAGTTGGAGACACTAATGAAAAACTGTTTTTT. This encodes CASSLVGDTNEKLFF.